The rows below give T cell receptor beta chains drawn from one sample of a study of cytomegalovirus exposure and HLA in healthy donors. The data were produced by immunoSEQ multiplex PCR, yet TCRdb's version contains in-frame clones alone and is incomplete. The table has 85,000 to 100,000 clones, under 85% seen once; the top ten hold more than 3%. The sample consisted of PBMCs. Receptors originate from a female donor in good health and CMV-seropositive. Each CDR3 is given with its conserved first and last residue. The D gene is left open where the match is weak. Clone size appears in some rows only: once, few, many, or a class for an expanded clone.

d_call	v_call	clone_size	j_call	cdr3_nt	cdr3_aa
TRBD1	TRBV7-6	NA	TRBJ2-5	TGTGCCAGCAGCTTGGACAGGGGGCAAGAGACCCAGTACTTC	CASSLDRGQETQYF
NA	TRBV28	NA	TRBJ1-1	TGTGCCAGCAGTTTTCCCGGGGGGGGCACTGAAGCTTTCTTT	CASSFPGGGTEAFF
TRBD1	TRBV19	NA	TRBJ2-1	TGTGCCAGTAGTATCGGACCAGGGGGCTTGGCCTACAATGAGCAGTTCTTC	CASSIGPGGLAYNEQFF
NA	TRBV5-1	NA	TRBJ1-4	TGCGCCAGCACCTCCCGCGGGCTAACTAATGAAAAACTGTTTTTT	CASTSRGLTNEKLFF
NA	TRBV6-1	NA	TRBJ1-5	TGTGCCAGCAGTGAAGAAGCGGTTGATCAGCCCCAGCATTTT	CASSEEAVDQPQHF
TRBD1	TRBV5-5	NA	TRBJ1-1	TGTGCCAGCAGCTTGGGGGCAGGGGGAGGAGCTTTCTTT	CASSLGAGGGAFF
NA	TRBV5-4	NA	TRBJ1-1	TGTGCCAGCAGCCCCGGGGTAATAGCTAATGGTTTCTTT	CASSPGVIANGFF
NA	TRBV19	NA	TRBJ1-1	TGTGCCAGTAGTATAGATCCGGGGATTGAAGCTTTCTTT	CASSIDPGIEAFF
TRBD1	TRBV5-4	NA	TRBJ1-4	TGTGCCAGCAGCTTGGGTTTAGGGGGCGGTGAAAAACTGTTTTTT	CASSLGLGGGEKLFF
TRBD2	TRBV27	NA	TRBJ2-2	TGTGCCAGCAGTATTAGCGGGGGCCCCCGGGAGCTGTTTTTT	CASSISGGPRELFF
TRBD1	TRBV6-7	once	TRBJ1-5	TGTGCCAGCAGTTACCCCCCCGGGACAGGGGGCGGGGGTCAGCCCCAGCATTTT	CASSYPPGTGGGGQPQHF
TRBD2	TRBV12-5	few	TRBJ2-2	TGTGCTAGTGGTTTGGCGAGCGGGGCGGACACCGGGGAGCTGTTTTTT	CASGLASGADTGELFF
TRBD2	TRBV7-3	NA	TRBJ2-1	TGTGCCAGCAGCCCCGGACTAGCGGGTCGAAGCTCCTACAATGAGCAGTTCTTC	CASSPGLAGRSSYNEQFF
NA	TRBV7-9	NA	TRBJ2-7	TGTGCCAGCAGCCTGGTGGCGGGCGCTCTCCTTGACCCCGAGGGCGAGCAGTACTTC	CASSLVAGALLDPEGEQYF
NA	TRBV2	NA	TRBJ1-5	TGTGCCAGCAGGGCAGAACATCAGCCCCAGCATTTT	CASRAEHQPQHF
TRBD1	TRBV5-1	NA	TRBJ2-1	TGCGCCAGCAGCTTGGCCGGCGTGGGCAGGGGGTCTTACAATGAGCAGTTCTTC	CASSLAGVGRGSYNEQFF
NA	TRBV10-3	once	TRBJ1-2	TGTGCCATCAGTGAAGACTCCGGGATCGGAGGAAACTACACCTTC	CAISEDSGIGGNYTF
NA	TRBV7-9	NA	TRBJ1-2	TGTGCCAGCAGCCCAGGGGATGGCTACCCCTTC	CASSPGDGYPF
TRBD1	TRBV29-1	NA	TRBJ2-6	TGCAGCGTTCTACAGGGGGCGGGTGGGGCCAACGTCCTGACTTTC	CSVLQGAGGANVLTF
NA	TRBV29-1	NA	TRBJ1-5	TGCAGCGCTGGGGGAGGGGATCAGCCCCAGCATTTT	CSAGGGDQPQHF
NA	TRBV5-6	NA	TRBJ1-5	TGTGCCAGCAGCTCTACAGTAAGCAATCAGCCCCAGCATTTT	CASSSTVSNQPQHF
TRBD1	TRBV7-9	NA	TRBJ1-2	TGTGCCAGCAGCTACCCAGGGGGAGGCTACACCTTC	CASSYPGGGYTF
NA	TRBV7-6	NA	TRBJ1-1	TGTGCCAGCAGCTTAGGACAGATGAACACTGAAGCTTTCTTT	CASSLGQMNTEAFF
NA	TRBV7-3	NA	TRBJ2-7	TGTGCCAGCAGCCTATACTTCATTGTCCACGAGCAGTACTTC	CASSLYFIVHEQYF
NA	TRBV15	NA	TRBJ1-4	TGTGCCACCAGCAGAGATCTTGGAGGGGACGAAAAACTGTTTTTT	CATSRDLGGDEKLFF
NA	TRBV19	once	TRBJ1-1	TGTGCCAGTAGTATAGATCAGCCAGGGAACACTGAAGCTTTCTTT	CASSIDQPGNTEAFF
NA	TRBV14	NA	TRBJ2-3	TGTGCCAGCAGCGGGAGTAGGTATAGCACAGATACGCAGTATTTT	CASSGSRYSTDTQYF